This T cell receptor (beta chain) appears in the sequencing data of a study of blood T cell repertoires in COVID-19 (dated by TCRdb to 2019 to 2021). Regarding the complete study: Collaborator samples came from the United States, Italy and Spain and covered acute and convalescent phases of COVID-19. The repertoires were made available in a free public database intended to serve as a resource for research on the immune response to SARS-CoV-2. A de-identified subject ID, COVID-19 status, age in years and sex were almost always included in the sample metadata. Where available, HLA class I and class II types were obtained from metadata supplied by the sample provider rather than from assay-based typing. Deeply sampled blood TCRbeta repertoires from subjects exposed to, actively infected with, or recovered from COVID-19 were included in the dataset. Samples were obtained from the ongoing ImmuneRACE study (first 160 participants) and from 1,254 subjects provided by 6 global collaborators. The material from the prospective study consisted of cDNA or gDNA derived from T cells, B-cell-depleted T cells, or PBMCs.

At one collaborating source in Seattle, patients were enrolled during active infection and were followed longitudinally through the course of disease. Whole blood was collected in K2EDTA tubes by collaborating institutions according to the institutions' own protocols. For TCRbeta analysis, collaborators shipped samples in one of three forms: frozen whole blood, isolated PBMCs, or DNA extracted from either of those sample types. Overall results and qualifications from the work: How much clinical and demographic metadata was included differed by source and by participant, and the metadata was provided uncurated.

TCRbeta CDR3 regions were amplified from genomic DNA using the immunoSEQ Assay, a bias-controlled multiplex PCR. Under the source paper's analysis protocol: The number of nucleated cells in each sample was estimated from the amplification of reference gene primers within the assay. To quantify the absolute abundance of each unique TCRbeta CDR3 rearrangement, sequence reads were collapsed and filtered. For each sample, productive Simpson clonality was calculated as the square root of Simpson's diversity index over productive rearrangements. TCRdb obtained this table from immuneACCESS and retained in-frame rearrangements with V and J assigned. These tables miss some clones; where compared with another copy, unresolved V genes account for less than half of the shortfall, and the remainder is unexplained. The V and J calls and clone size come from that table; D and trimming were worked out from the DNA. Present in this sample are about 120,000 clones, nearly 90% of which were seen just once. The ten largest clones take up roughly 4% of the sample.

The CDR3 covers 13 residues, taking in both the cysteine and the phenylalanine. Only the CDR3 region is kept as DNA, spanning 39 bases read in frame from base 1. The germline V gene sets CDR1 to ENHRY and CDR2 to SYGVKD. Deletion took 6 bases off V and 9 bases off J, with a span of 17 bases between the germline ends. In regard to this clone: Its antigen is unknown. No per-base quality is available; no much larger clone lies one base away.

The chain is assembled from TRBV10-3 and TRBJ1-2, with a tentative D gene TRBD1 over 5 matching bases. Sequencing was performed on peripheral blood. This receptor was obtained from a woman aged 55-70 years with COVID-19, enrolled during active disease. The DNA sequence reads TGTGCCATCAGCCAGGAGGGGCGGACAAGCTACACCTTC. Its translation is CAISQEGRTSYTF.